Listed below are T cell receptor beta chains from one sample, sequenced in a study of human T cells and chemical hapten exposure. TCRdb re-derived calls from the 5' RACE reads in MiXCR, one entry per CDR3 protein. The sample comprises 100,000 to 120,000 distinct CDR3 sequences, approximately 19% of which are singletons, and around 2.7% rests with the top ten. The receptor set was obtained from a human donor in good health. CDR3s include the opening cysteine and the closing phenylalanine or tryptophan. Fields, in order: CDR3 protein, V gene.

CDR3 protein: CASSPQQGIDGYTF
V gene: TRBV18

CDR3 protein: CAIRTSDRPTTEAFF
V gene: TRBV10-3

CDR3 protein: CASSRKNYRAMSNQPQHF
V gene: TRBV11-1

CDR3 protein: CASISPRAEQFF
V gene: TRBV7-9

CDR3 protein: CASSYWQGTTDTQYF
V gene: TRBV6-6

CDR3 protein: CATEQGPPYEQYF
V gene: TRBV24-1

CDR3 protein: CASRPLGAGGGTDTQYF
V gene: TRBV11-2

CDR3 protein: CSVVEWGSNEKLFF
V gene: TRBV29-1

CDR3 protein: CASSLGQGATEAFF
V gene: TRBV12-3/TRBV12-4

CDR3 protein: CASSPAAGGWDGYTF
V gene: TRBV28

CDR3 protein: CSVGDRAGNQPQHF
V gene: TRBV29-1

CDR3 protein: CASSPYVSGRRYYEQYF
V gene: TRBV7-9

CDR3 protein: CASSVQYEAFF
V gene: TRBV2

CDR3 protein: CASSLLPAGVGSNQPQHF
V gene: TRBV28

CDR3 protein: CASSRRLATIYF
V gene: TRBV5-6

CDR3 protein: CASSESPAHTEAFF
V gene: TRBV10-1

CDR3 protein: CASSESLAGSVEQFF
V gene: TRBV6-1

CDR3 protein: CASSYLQGVPTEAFF
V gene: TRBV6-5

CDR3 protein: CASSVEGNTGELFF
V gene: TRBV9

CDR3 protein: CSAKSSGQETQYF
V gene: TRBV20-1

CDR3 protein: CASSLALWGGNQPQHF
V gene: TRBV12-3/TRBV12-4

CDR3 protein: CAIMNALSGQGGTGANVLTF
V gene: TRBV10-3

CDR3 protein: CASKQPDQPQHF
V gene: TRBV2

CDR3 protein: CASSQDLYRVNTEAFF
V gene: TRBV4-1

CDR3 protein: CASSLRSFYRVETQYF
V gene: TRBV28

CDR3 protein: CATSDPRSPTDTQYF
V gene: TRBV24-1

CDR3 protein: CASTPIGLASDNEQFF
V gene: TRBV25-1

CDR3 protein: CASTSPPRSGANVLTF
V gene: TRBV28

CDR3 protein: CASSGLAGGPSTDTQYF
V gene: TRBV27

CDR3 protein: CASSLGRRTGELFF
V gene: TRBV27